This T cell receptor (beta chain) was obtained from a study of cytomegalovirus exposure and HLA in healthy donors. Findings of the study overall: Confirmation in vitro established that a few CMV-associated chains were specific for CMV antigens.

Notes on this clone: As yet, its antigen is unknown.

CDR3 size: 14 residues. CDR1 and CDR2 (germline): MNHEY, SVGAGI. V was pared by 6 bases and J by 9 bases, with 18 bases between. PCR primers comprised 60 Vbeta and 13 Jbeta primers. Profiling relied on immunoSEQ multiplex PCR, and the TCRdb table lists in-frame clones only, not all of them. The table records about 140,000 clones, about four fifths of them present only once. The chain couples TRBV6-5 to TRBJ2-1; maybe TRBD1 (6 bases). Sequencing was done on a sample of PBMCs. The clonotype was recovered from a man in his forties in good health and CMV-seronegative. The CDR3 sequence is CASSTGQAYGEQFF. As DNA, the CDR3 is TGTGCCAGCAGCACAGGGCAGGCGTATGGTGAGCAGTTCTTC.